This TCR beta chain was found in a study of shared clonotypes between healthy human individuals (dated by TCRdb to between 2020 and 2021). Context from the whole study: A couple of women and a few men aged 18 to 49 years were included in the cohort. For each donor, CD4 naive and CD4 memory were each given three plates, CD8 naive was given two plates, and CD8 memory was given one plate. To estimate repertoire size and how much clonotype sharing occurs between individuals, the study deeply sequenced the blood TCR repertoires of roughly 5 healthy adults. To increase sequencing depth and limit assay-specific biases, different laboratories used diverse techniques to prepare libraries and sequence TCR repertoires. Between about 0.94 and 8.9 billion PBMCs per donor were obtained by leukapheresis.

TCR CDR3 regions were amplified from genomic DNA by multiplex PCR using the deep immunoSEQ assay. For each cell subset, the extracted genomic DNA was distributed evenly across all wells of several immunoSEQ 96-well plates, and each plate served as one replicate. For sorted subsets, approximately 190 ng genomic DNA, equal to about 30,000 T cell genomes, was loaded into each replicate PCR. The purified libraries were quantified using a Qubit 3.0 fluorometer, sized with a Bioanalyzer 2100, and then quantified again using the KAPA Library Quantification kit. A separate single-read 150-cycle Illumina NextSeq 550 flow cell was used to sequence each immunoSEQ 96-well plate. As for the authors' bioinformatics: The immunoSEQ output contained only junctional sequences without quality scores, so filtering could not match that applied to full-length reads. To assign V/J genes and CDR3, sequences were annotated using PyIR, a Python wrapper for IgBLAST v1.9, with IMGT germline references. Reads were filtered out if the reads had weak V/J assignments (E-value above 1e-6), no CDR3, stop codons, out-of-frame junctions, or ambiguous translated residues. V3J clonotypes were defined as sequences sharing an identical inferred V gene, J gene, and CDR3 amino acid sequence. Percentage overlap between repertoires was calculated by dividing the number of shared unique clonotypes by the size of the smaller repertoire. Richness of each repertoire was evaluated using RTK rarefaction, the Chao1 estimator, and Recon v2.1 estimates of unobserved clonotypes. For all TCRbeta clonotypes obtained by the gDNA method from a handful of donors, generation probabilities were computed with OLGA. In its TCRdb copy, this immuneACCESS table keeps in-frame sequences only and misses some clones. Where compared with another copy, unresolved V genes explain less than half of these, and the others have no known cause. V and J calls plus clone size are reproduced from that table; the DNA served to infer D and trimming. Across this sample there are fewer than 3 million clones, with 85% to 95% seen only once. Of the sample, 0.37% is held by the ten largest clones.

The donors were healthy, HIV-negative adults who had no recently reported acute infections or vaccinations. Every donor was a Caucasian adult residing in Nashville, Tennessee, USA. Magnetic negative selection was used to enrich CD4+ T cells, after which naive cells were positively selected on CD45RA and the negative fraction became the memory subset. Blood was obtained by leukapheresis, after which PBMCs were separated by Ficoll-Histopaque density gradient centrifugation and cryopreserved in liquid nitrogen vapor phase. Purity and quantity of every magnetically sorted T cell population were checked by analytical flow cytometry. Each sorted fraction had its genomic DNA isolated and then quantified by UV absorbance on a Nanodrop 2000c. Paper-wide results and their limitations: Based on pairwise subsampling, the degree of clonotype sharing among donors was expected to be affected by sequencing depth. Compared with non-shared clonotypes, clonotypes shared by all four sorted-subset donors had higher generation probabilities. Naive subsets generally had larger estimated clonotype richness than memory subsets. Even with the large sequencing depth, rarefaction of the sorted-subset datasets indicated that sequencing was incomplete. The small number of donors limited the genetic and exposure-history diversity represented. Only blood was sampled, and tissue TCR repertoires likely differ from those in blood. Across several donors, around 5% of naive CD4, 3.5% of naive CD8, around 2.5% of memory CD4, and roughly 0.41% of memory CD8 clonotypes were shared.

As for this clone: The antigen it binds to is not known. No base quality information exists; no much larger clone differs at one position.

This TCR derives from a man aged 18 to 30 in good health. Some clones in this sample may be carry-over from other donors' samples. Material: naive CD4+ T cells from PBMCs. Reading the label with the study, this specimen's cell subset or site is: CD45RA+ positively selected.

The sequence in DNA is TGTGCCAGCACCACCCTGGGACTAGCGGGAGGGAGCTCCTACAATGAGCAGTTCTTC. Its protein is CASTTLGLAGGSSYNEQFF. This receptor chain uses TRBV2 and TRBJ2-1; 16 central bases correspond to TRBD2. CDR1 and CDR2, per the germline V gene, are SNHLY and FYNNEI. Here V drops 7 bases and J drops 0 bases, and the junction holds 9 bases not matched to any gene. Inclusive of the bounding cysteine and phenylalanine, the CDR3 is 19 residues long. Kept here is only the CDR3 DNA, which spans 57 bases and is read in frame from base 1.